The text below deals with one TCR beta chain. The source of the sample is a study of blood T cells in healthy people across ages. V was pared by 1 base and J by 7 bases, with 7 bases between. CDR1 LNHNV and CDR2 YYDKDF come from the germline V gene (reference sequence). This CDR3 comprises 12 residues. PCR was performed a second time for about 7 to 12 cycles using a sample-barcoded 5' primer and a J-beta primer mix. In TCRdb, the 5' RACE reads were re-called with MiXCR into one record per CDR3 protein. The sample yields 650,000 to 1,000,000 distinct CDR3 sequences, under 40% seen once. Sequences were obtained from blood. The rearrangement links TRBV15 to TRBJ1-2, with no clear D. This sequence was found in a young man in good health. Written as DNA, the CDR3 is TGTGCCACCAGCAGAGGTTCCCGTGGCTACACCTTC. Its translation is CATSRGSRGYTF.